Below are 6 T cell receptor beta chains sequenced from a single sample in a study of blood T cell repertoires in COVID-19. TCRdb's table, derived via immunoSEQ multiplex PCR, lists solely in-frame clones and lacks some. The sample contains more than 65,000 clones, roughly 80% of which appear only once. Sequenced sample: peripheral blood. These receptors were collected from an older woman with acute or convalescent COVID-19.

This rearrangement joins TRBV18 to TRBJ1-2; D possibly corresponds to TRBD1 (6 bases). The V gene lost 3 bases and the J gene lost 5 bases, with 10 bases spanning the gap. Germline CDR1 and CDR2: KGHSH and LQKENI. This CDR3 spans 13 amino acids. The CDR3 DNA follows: TGTGCCAGCTCACCTCGGCAGGGGTATGGCTACACCTTC. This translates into CASSPRQGYGYTF.

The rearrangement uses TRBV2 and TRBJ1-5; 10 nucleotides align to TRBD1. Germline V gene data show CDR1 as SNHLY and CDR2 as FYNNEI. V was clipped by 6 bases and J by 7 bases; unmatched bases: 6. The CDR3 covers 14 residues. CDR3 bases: TGTGCCAGCAGCTCCCGGGACAGGGGCCAGCCCCAGCATTTT. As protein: CASSSRDRGQPQHF.

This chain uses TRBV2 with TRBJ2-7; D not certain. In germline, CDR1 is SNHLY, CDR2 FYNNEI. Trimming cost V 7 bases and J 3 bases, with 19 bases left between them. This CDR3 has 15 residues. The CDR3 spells CASTEDQAGRYEQYF. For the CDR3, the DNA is TGTGCCAGCACGGAAGATCAAGCAGGCCGCTACGAGCAGTACTTC.

In DNA, the CDR3 is TGTGCCAGCTCACGATCCGGGGGAGAAGGTACCGATACGCAGTATTTT. It translates to CASSRSGGEGTDTQYF. The chain joins TRBV18 to TRBJ2-3, with a tentative D call TRBD2 (6 bases). CDR1 is KGHSH, CDR2 LQKENI, per germline. The CDR3 runs to 16 residues. Trimming removed 4 bases from V and 6 bases from J, with 20 bases in between.

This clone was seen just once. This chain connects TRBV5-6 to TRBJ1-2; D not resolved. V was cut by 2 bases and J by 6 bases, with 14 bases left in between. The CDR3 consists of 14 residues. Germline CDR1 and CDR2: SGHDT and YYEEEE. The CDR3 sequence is CASSFDTLGDGYTF. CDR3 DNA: TGTGCCAGCAGCTTTGACACGCTGGGCGATGGCTACACCTTC.

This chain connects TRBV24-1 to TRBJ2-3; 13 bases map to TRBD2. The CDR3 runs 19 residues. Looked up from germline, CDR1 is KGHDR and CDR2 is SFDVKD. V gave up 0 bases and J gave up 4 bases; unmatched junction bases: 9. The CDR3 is CATSDLPQLAGGFSDTQYF. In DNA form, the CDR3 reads TGTGCCACCAGTGATTTGCCCCAACTAGCGGGAGGGTTTTCAGATACGCAGTATTTT.